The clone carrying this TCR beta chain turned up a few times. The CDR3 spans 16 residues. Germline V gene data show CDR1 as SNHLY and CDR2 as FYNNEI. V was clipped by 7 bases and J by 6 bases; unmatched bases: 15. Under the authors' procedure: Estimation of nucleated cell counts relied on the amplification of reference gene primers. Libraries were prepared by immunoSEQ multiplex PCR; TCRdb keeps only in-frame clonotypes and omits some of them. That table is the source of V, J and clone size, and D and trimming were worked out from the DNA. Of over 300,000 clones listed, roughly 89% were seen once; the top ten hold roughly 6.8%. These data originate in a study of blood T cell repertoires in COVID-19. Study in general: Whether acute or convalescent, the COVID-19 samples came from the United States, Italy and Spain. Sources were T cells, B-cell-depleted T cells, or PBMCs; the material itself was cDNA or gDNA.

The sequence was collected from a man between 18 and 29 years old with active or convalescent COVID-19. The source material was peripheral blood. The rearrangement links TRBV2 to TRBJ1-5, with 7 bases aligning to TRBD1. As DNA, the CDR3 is TGTGCCAGCACAAAAAGCATTGACAGGGTGGCTCAGCCCCAGCATTTT. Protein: CASTKSIDRVAQPQHF.